A selection of T cell receptor beta chains follows, all from one sample in a study of blood T cell repertoires in COVID-19. Sequencing used immunoSEQ multiplex PCR; TCRdb keeps in-frame clones, though not all of them. Among approximately 130,000 clones listed, around 83% were seen once. Sample: PBMCs or T cells enriched from blood (not recorded which). The receptors were sampled from a man younger than 40 who had recovered from COVID-19. Each CDR3 is given with its conserved first and last residue. The order of the fields is D gene, J gene, clone size, V gene, CDR3 DNA, CDR3 protein. The D gene is left open where the match is weak. The size entry is marked missing in some rows and otherwise reads once, few, many or a size class.

d_gene: NA
j_gene: TRBJ1-3
abundance: once
v_gene: TRBV29-1
CDR3nt: TGCAGCGTTACCTACAGCTCTGGAAACACCATATATTTT
CDR3aa: CSVTYSSGNTIYF

d_gene: TRBD2
j_gene: TRBJ2-1
abundance: NA
v_gene: TRBV2
CDR3nt: TGTGCCAGCAGCCCAGATAGCGGGGAGATCAGGCAGTTCTTC
CDR3aa: CASSPDSGEIRQFF

d_gene: NA
j_gene: TRBJ1-2
abundance: many
v_gene: TRBV2
CDR3nt: TGTGCCAGCAGGGGGGTAGGACAGACCCTTCATGGCTACACCTTC
CDR3aa: CASRGVGQTLHGYTF

d_gene: TRBD1
j_gene: TRBJ2-1
abundance: NA
v_gene: TRBV16
CDR3nt: TGTGCCAGCAGCCAGGGACAGGTAAACAATGAGCAGTTCTTC
CDR3aa: CASSQGQVNNEQFF

d_gene: NA
j_gene: TRBJ2-3
abundance: few
v_gene: TRBV7-2
CDR3nt: TGTGCCAGCAGCCTCGGACAAAGCACAGATACGCAGTATTTT
CDR3aa: CASSLGQSTDTQYF

d_gene: NA
j_gene: TRBJ1-4
abundance: few
v_gene: TRBV27
CDR3nt: TGTGCCAGCAGTCCCAGACGGACTCTTGATGCAACTAATGAAAAACTGTTTTTT
CDR3aa: CASSPRRTLDATNEKLFF

d_gene: TRBD1
j_gene: TRBJ1-1
abundance: NA
v_gene: TRBV5-1
CDR3nt: TGCGCCAGCAGCTTGAGGGGGACAGCCAACCCTCTTATGAACACTGAAGCTTTCTTT
CDR3aa: CASSLRGTANPLMNTEAFF

d_gene: TRBD1
j_gene: TRBJ1-6
abundance: NA
v_gene: TRBV19
CDR3nt: TGTGCCAGTAGTATAGACCCGGGACAGATTAATTCACCCCTCCACTTT
CDR3aa: CASSIDPGQINSPLHF

d_gene: NA
j_gene: TRBJ1-1
abundance: NA
v_gene: TRBV6-6
CDR3nt: TGTGCCAGCAGTTACACGACAGGCAGTGAAGCTTTCTTT
CDR3aa: CASSYTTGSEAFF

d_gene: NA
j_gene: TRBJ2-2
abundance: once
v_gene: TRBV15
CDR3nt: TGTGCCACCAGCCATGGGTTGCAGGGCGCGAACACCGGGGAGCTGTTTTTT
CDR3aa: CATSHGLQGANTGELFF

d_gene: NA
j_gene: TRBJ1-1
abundance: NA
v_gene: TRBV6-5
CDR3nt: TGTGCCAGCAGAGTCCCGGTTGGCGGGGAAGCTTTCTTT
CDR3aa: CASRVPVGGEAFF

d_gene: TRBD1
j_gene: TRBJ1-4
abundance: few
v_gene: TRBV12-5
CDR3nt: TGTGCTAGTGGTGGGGGACAGGGGGCTCATGAAAAACTGTTTTTT
CDR3aa: CASGGGQGAHEKLFF

d_gene: NA
j_gene: TRBJ1-1
abundance: NA
v_gene: TRBV2
CDR3nt: TGTGCCAGCATTGTGGGCAGGAACACTGAAGCTTTCTTT
CDR3aa: CASIVGRNTEAFF

d_gene: TRBD2
j_gene: TRBJ2-3
abundance: NA
v_gene: TRBV7-9
CDR3nt: TGTGCCAGCAGCAGTTATAGCGGGACAAGCACAGATACGCAGTATTTT
CDR3aa: CASSSYSGTSTDTQYF

d_gene: NA
j_gene: TRBJ1-2
abundance: NA
v_gene: TRBV7-9
CDR3nt: TGTGCCAGCAGCTTCGGGAGGGCCCAGCACTATGGCTACACCTTC
CDR3aa: CASSFGRAQHYGYTF

d_gene: NA
j_gene: TRBJ1-2
abundance: NA
v_gene: TRBV11-2
CDR3nt: TGTGCCAGCAGCTTAGGGGGAGGGGACGAGACCTATGGCTACACCTTC
CDR3aa: CASSLGGGDETYGYTF

d_gene: NA
j_gene: TRBJ2-1
abundance: NA
v_gene: TRBV19
CDR3nt: TGTGCCAGTAGTATTAGTCGGGGATCCTTAAGCTCCTACAATGAGCAGTTCTTC
CDR3aa: CASSISRGSLSSYNEQFF

d_gene: TRBD2
j_gene: TRBJ2-7
abundance: many
v_gene: TRBV12-3/TRBV12-4
CDR3nt: TGTGCCAGCAGTTTAGTGGGAGGGAACGAGCAGTACTTC
CDR3aa: CASSLVGGNEQYF

d_gene: NA
j_gene: TRBJ2-2
abundance: NA
v_gene: TRBV7-2
CDR3nt: TGTGCCAGCAGCTCGGGTCCGCCCCAGAACACCGGGGAGCTGTTTTTT
CDR3aa: CASSSGPPQNTGELFF

d_gene: TRBD1
j_gene: TRBJ1-1
abundance: NA
v_gene: TRBV7-9
CDR3nt: TGTGCCAGCAGCCGGACAGGGGCCCCGAGGGACACTGAAGCTTTCTTT
CDR3aa: CASSRTGAPRDTEAFF

d_gene: TRBD1
j_gene: TRBJ1-3
abundance: once
v_gene: TRBV6-1
CDR3nt: TGTGCCAGCAGTGAAGCTACTCGGGACAGGGGATGGGGAAACACCATATATTTT
CDR3aa: CASSEATRDRGWGNTIYF

d_gene: NA
j_gene: TRBJ2-7
abundance: NA
v_gene: TRBV3-1/TRBV3-2
CDR3nt: TGTGCCAGCAGACCCCAGGGAGGCGAGCAGTACTTC
CDR3aa: CASRPQGGEQYF

d_gene: NA
j_gene: TRBJ2-7
abundance: once
v_gene: TRBV10-2
CDR3nt: TGCGCCAGCAGTGAGGATCCCCCACTGATAGCTCACTACGAGCAGTACTTC
CDR3aa: CASSEDPPLIAHYEQYF

d_gene: NA
j_gene: TRBJ1-4
abundance: NA
v_gene: TRBV3-1/TRBV3-2
CDR3nt: TGTGCCAGCAGCCAAGGGCTTACTAATGAAAAACTGTTTTTT
CDR3aa: CASSQGLTNEKLFF

d_gene: NA
j_gene: TRBJ1-2
abundance: NA
v_gene: TRBV2
CDR3nt: TGTGCCAGCAAGAACCGGGACACCGACCCCTATGGCTACACCTTC
CDR3aa: CASKNRDTDPYGYTF

d_gene: NA
j_gene: TRBJ1-5
abundance: NA
v_gene: TRBV2
CDR3nt: TGTGCCAGCGTGGGGGCGGGGGGGGGCAATCAGCCCCAGCATTTT
CDR3aa: CASVGAGGGNQPQHF

d_gene: NA
j_gene: TRBJ2-7
abundance: once
v_gene: TRBV10-2
CDR3nt: TGCGCCAGCAGCGCCGACAGGTTGACCGAGCAGTACTTC
CDR3aa: CASSADRLTEQYF

d_gene: NA
j_gene: TRBJ1-2
abundance: NA
v_gene: TRBV7-6
CDR3nt: TGTGCCAGCAGCTTAGCCCCGGGCTATGGCTACACCTTC
CDR3aa: CASSLAPGYGYTF

d_gene: TRBD1
j_gene: TRBJ1-6
abundance: NA
v_gene: TRBV5-4
CDR3nt: TGTGCCAGCAGCCGCCCCTCGACAGGGGAACATTCACCCCTCCACTTT
CDR3aa: CASSRPSTGEHSPLHF

d_gene: TRBD1
j_gene: TRBJ2-1
abundance: NA
v_gene: TRBV18
CDR3nt: TGTGCCAGCTCACCAGAGACAGGGGTCAATGAGCAGTTCTTC
CDR3aa: CASSPETGVNEQFF

d_gene: NA
j_gene: TRBJ1-1
abundance: NA
v_gene: TRBV2
CDR3nt: TGTGCCAGCAAGCGGTACAGCAACACTGAAGCTTTCTTT
CDR3aa: CASKRYSNTEAFF

d_gene: NA
j_gene: TRBJ1-3
abundance: NA
v_gene: TRBV25-1
CDR3nt: TGTGCCAGCAGTTATTATCAGGGAAACACCATATATTTT
CDR3aa: CASSYYQGNTIYF

d_gene: TRBD1
j_gene: TRBJ2-2
abundance: NA
v_gene: TRBV6-5
CDR3nt: TGTGCCAGCAGTACAGGGACAGCGAACACCGGGGAGCTGTTTTTT
CDR3aa: CASSTGTANTGELFF

d_gene: NA
j_gene: TRBJ2-7
abundance: NA
v_gene: TRBV19
CDR3nt: TGTGCCAGTAGTATAGGTCTTACCTACGAGCAGTACTTC
CDR3aa: CASSIGLTYEQYF

d_gene: NA
j_gene: TRBJ2-2
abundance: NA
v_gene: TRBV24-1
CDR3nt: TGTGCCACCAGTGATACAGGGAGTCACACCGGGGAGCTGTTTTTT
CDR3aa: CATSDTGSHTGELFF

d_gene: TRBD1
j_gene: TRBJ1-5
abundance: NA
v_gene: TRBV19
CDR3nt: TGTGCCAGTAGTCCGGGACAGACCGTTAGCAATCAGCCCCAGCATTTT
CDR3aa: CASSPGQTVSNQPQHF

d_gene: TRBD1
j_gene: TRBJ1-2
abundance: once
v_gene: TRBV5-1
CDR3nt: TGCGCCAGCAGCTTAGGGGACAGCATCTATGGCTACACCTTC
CDR3aa: CASSLGDSIYGYTF

d_gene: NA
j_gene: TRBJ1-1
abundance: NA
v_gene: TRBV9
CDR3nt: TGTGCCAGCAGCGTAGTTGGGGGGGTGGATTCGAACACTGAAGCTTTCTTT
CDR3aa: CASSVVGGVDSNTEAFF

d_gene: TRBD2
j_gene: TRBJ2-1
abundance: once
v_gene: TRBV19
CDR3nt: TGTGCCAGTAGTGTGACTAGCGGAGGGGGGGTACAGTTCTTC
CDR3aa: CASSVTSGGGVQFF

d_gene: TRBD1
j_gene: TRBJ2-1
abundance: NA
v_gene: TRBV5-4
CDR3nt: TGTGCCAGCAGCGATGGACAGGGGGCGCATAATGAGCAGTTCTTC
CDR3aa: CASSDGQGAHNEQFF

d_gene: NA
j_gene: TRBJ2-7
abundance: NA
v_gene: TRBV27
CDR3nt: TGTGCCAGCAGTTTATTGCGAAGCTCCTACGAGCAGTACTTC
CDR3aa: CASSLLRSSYEQYF

d_gene: NA
j_gene: TRBJ2-7
abundance: NA
v_gene: TRBV6-5
CDR3nt: TGTGCCAGCAGCCAAGACGGGACCTACGAGCAGTACTTC
CDR3aa: CASSQDGTYEQYF

d_gene: TRBD1
j_gene: TRBJ1-2
abundance: NA
v_gene: TRBV27
CDR3nt: TGTGCCAGCAGTTTATCGGGACAGACAACTAACTATGGCTACACCTTC
CDR3aa: CASSLSGQTTNYGYTF

d_gene: TRBD2
j_gene: TRBJ2-5
abundance: NA
v_gene: TRBV30
CDR3nt: TGTGCCTGGATTCGGGGGGACCAAGAGACCCAGTACTTC
CDR3aa: CAWIRGDQETQYF

d_gene: TRBD1
j_gene: TRBJ1-2
abundance: once
v_gene: TRBV7-9
CDR3nt: TGTGCCAGCAGCCCTTCCCTACAGGGGGCGAAGAGTGGCTACACCTTC
CDR3aa: CASSPSLQGAKSGYTF

d_gene: NA
j_gene: TRBJ2-1
abundance: NA
v_gene: TRBV29-1
CDR3nt: TGCAGCGTTGAACTAGTGCGGGGTCGAGGTTGGGATGAGCAGTTCTTC
CDR3aa: CSVELVRGRGWDEQFF

d_gene: NA
j_gene: TRBJ2-1
abundance: NA
v_gene: TRBV2
CDR3nt: TGTGCCAGCAGAACAACCAACAATGAGCAGTTCTTC
CDR3aa: CASRTTNNEQFF

d_gene: TRBD1
j_gene: TRBJ2-5
abundance: NA
v_gene: TRBV28
CDR3nt: TGTGCCAGCAGCGAAACCGGGACAGGGGGCAGGGAGACCCAGTACTTC
CDR3aa: CASSETGTGGRETQYF

d_gene: TRBD1
j_gene: TRBJ2-7
abundance: NA
v_gene: TRBV2
CDR3nt: TGTGCCAGCATCCGGGACAGGATCTCCTACGAGCAGTACTTC
CDR3aa: CASIRDRISYEQYF

d_gene: NA
j_gene: TRBJ1-1
abundance: once
v_gene: TRBV5-5
CDR3nt: TGTGCCAGCAGCGCCCAGGCGAACACTGAAGCTTTCTTT
CDR3aa: CASSAQANTEAFF